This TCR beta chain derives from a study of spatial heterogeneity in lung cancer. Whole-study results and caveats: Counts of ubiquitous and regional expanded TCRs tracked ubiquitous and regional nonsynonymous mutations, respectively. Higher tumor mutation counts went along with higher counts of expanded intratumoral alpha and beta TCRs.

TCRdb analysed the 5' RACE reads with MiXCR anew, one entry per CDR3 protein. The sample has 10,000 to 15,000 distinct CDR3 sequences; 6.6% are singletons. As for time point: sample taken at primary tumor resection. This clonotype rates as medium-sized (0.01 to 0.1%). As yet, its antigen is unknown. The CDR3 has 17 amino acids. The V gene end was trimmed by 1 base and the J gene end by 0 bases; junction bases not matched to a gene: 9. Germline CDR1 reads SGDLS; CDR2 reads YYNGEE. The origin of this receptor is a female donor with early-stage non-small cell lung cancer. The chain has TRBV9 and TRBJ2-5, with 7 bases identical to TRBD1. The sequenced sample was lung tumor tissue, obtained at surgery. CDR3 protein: CASSVRENRGYQETQYF. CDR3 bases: TGTGCCAGCAGCGTACGCGAAAACAGGGGATACCAAGAGACCCAGTACTTC.